These 9 T cell receptor beta chains came from one sample sequenced in a study of shared T cell receptors in the human thymus. Generated by immunoSEQ multiplex PCR, the TCRdb table keeps only in-frame clones and is missing some. The sample lists more than 550,000 clones; over 75% were seen once. These data were also reused for a study on human thymus T cells.

Sequencing was done on a sample of thymocytes. Receptor source: a boy under three years old with a congenital heart defect.

This chain joins TRBV6-5 and TRBJ1-5; weak D call: TRBD1 (6 bases). CDR1 and CDR2 (germline): MNHEY, SVGAGI. V lost 0 bases to trimming and J lost 7 bases, with 16 bases between them. This CDR3 contains 16 residues. The DNA for the CDR3 is TGTGCCAGCAGTTACTCGGGGCGGGGGGCGCGACAGCCCCAGCATTTT. It encodes CASSYSGRGARQPQHF.

This clone was counted a single time. This chain connects TRBV28 to TRBJ1-2; the match to TRBD1 covers 7 bases. J gave up 3 bases and V 1 base, and 20 bases lay outside the gene matches. Germline values: CDR1 MDHEN, CDR2 SYDVKM. The CDR3 runs to 20 residues. The CDR3 here is CASSLFGPETTGQTYYGYTF. DNA for the CDR3: TGTGCCAGCAGTTTATTCGGGCCCGAAACTACGGGACAGACATACTATGGCTACACCTTC.

The rearrangement links TRBV4-1 to TRBJ2-5; the D gene is possibly TRBD1 (5 bases). CDR3 length equals 15 residues. Trimming stripped 0 bases from V and 4 bases from J, with 12 bases between. Per the germline V gene, CDR1 is MGHRA and CDR2 is YSYEKL. This CDR3 reads CASSQDQGRAETQYF. The CDR3 coding sequence is TGCGCCAGCAGCCAAGATCAGGGAAGAGCAGAGACCCAGTACTTC.

The sample holds one count of this clone. The rearrangement uses TRBV28 and TRBJ2-3; possible D gene TRBD2, 6 bases. Germline V gene lookup returns CDR1 MDHEN and CDR2 SYDVKM. Between the trimmed V and J ends, which lost 3 bases and 5 bases, there was a span of 18 bases. The CDR3 consists of 16 residues. CDR3 region: CASSFPPLLGGDTQYF. The DNA of the CDR3 is TGTGCCAGCAGTTTTCCCCCATTGTTGGGGGGAGATACGCAGTATTTT.

This clone appeared a single time. This chain uses TRBV27 with TRBJ2-2; no clear D gene. Between the trimmed V and J ends, which lost 6 bases and 6 bases, there was a span of 17 bases. Germline loops: CDR1 MNHEY, CDR2 SMNVEV (reference sequence). The CDR3 length is 15 residues. DNA for the CDR3: TGTGCCAGCAGCCATCCCCGGGTGAAGGCCGGGGAGCTGTTTTTT. As protein: CASSHPRVKAGELFF.

The chain has TRBV7-9 and TRBJ2-1, with 10 bases identical to TRBD2. Germline V CDR1 and CDR2: SEHNR, FQNEAQ (reference sequence). The CDR3 length is 16 residues. Trimming removed 1 base from V and 6 bases from J; junction bases left unmatched: 6. This CDR3 reads CASSLEGTSATNEQFF. CDR3 nucleotides: TGTGCCAGCAGCTTAGAGGGGACTAGCGCGACCAATGAGCAGTTCTTC.

The V call is TRBV30, the J call TRBJ2-7; 7 bases fit TRBD2. Per the germline V gene, CDR1 is GTSNPN and CDR2 is SVGIG (reference sequence). J gave up 6 bases and V 0 bases, and 11 bases lay outside the gene matches. This CDR3 has 15 amino acids. CDR3 sequence reads: CAWSVVSGGRPEQYF. Here the CDR3 DNA reads TGTGCCTGGAGTGTAGTTTCGGGAGGCCGCCCCGAGCAGTACTTC.

This rearrangement joins TRBV4-1 to TRBJ1-4, with 11 positions matching TRBD1. CDR3 length: 18 residues. V lost 5 bases, J lost 2 bases, and 10 bases stayed unmatched. Germline values: CDR1 MGHRA, CDR2 YSYEKL. The CDR3 DNA reads as TGCGCCAGCAGCGCCCCGGGGGACAGGGGGTACACTAATGAAAAACTGTTTTTT. Its translation is CASSAPGDRGYTNEKLFF.

The chain couples TRBV14 to TRBJ2-5; 12 bases agree with TRBD2. The V segment lost 1 base and the J segment 2 bases; nucleotides outside the gene matches: 2. CDR3 size: 16 residues. Germline assignment: CDR1 SGHDN and CDR2 FVKESK. CDR3 DNA sequence: TGTGCCAGCAGCCAAGTAGGACTAGCGGGACAAGAGACCCAGTACTTC. It encodes CASSQVGLAGQETQYF.